This T cell receptor (beta chain) was obtained from a study of shared clonotypes between healthy human individuals. Overall study results and limits: Lower generation probabilities were found for non-shared clonotypes than for those shared by all four donors.

Concerning this clone: Its antigen is still unknown.

Germline V CDR1 and CDR2: MDHEN, SYDVKM. This CDR3 has 15 amino acids. With V trimmed by 5 bases and J by 5 bases, 4 bases remained unmatched. Deep-level running was used for the assay. Method: immunoSEQ multiplex PCR; TCRdb's copy keeps in-frame clones and lacks some. The table has 550,000 to 750,000 clones, around 95% seen once. As defined, naive CD8 cells were CD45RO-negative and positively selected for CCR7, with terminally differentiated effector memory CD45RA+ cells excluded. The receptor was derived from a woman aged 25 to 39 in good health. V usage is TRBV28 and J usage is TRBJ1-5; 12 nucleotides agree with TRBD1. Sequencing was performed on naive CD8+ T cells sorted from blood. CDR3 protein: CASSRRDRGHQPQHF. The CDR3 DNA reads as TGTGCCAGCAGTCGCCGGGACAGGGGGCATCAGCCCCAGCATTTT.